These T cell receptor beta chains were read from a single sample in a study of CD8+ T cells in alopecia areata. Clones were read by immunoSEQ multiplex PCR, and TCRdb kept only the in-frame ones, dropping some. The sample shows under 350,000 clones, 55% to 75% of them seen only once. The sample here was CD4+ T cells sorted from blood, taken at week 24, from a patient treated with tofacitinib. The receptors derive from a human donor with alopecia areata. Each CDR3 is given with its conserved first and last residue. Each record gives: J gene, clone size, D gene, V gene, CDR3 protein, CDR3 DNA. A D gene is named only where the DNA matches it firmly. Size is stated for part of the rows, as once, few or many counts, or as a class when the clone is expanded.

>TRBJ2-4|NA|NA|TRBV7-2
CASSSKGIVGSVIQYF
TGTGCCAGCAGCTCAAAGGGAATTGTGGGGAGTGTCATTCAGTACTTC
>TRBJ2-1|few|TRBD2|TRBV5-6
CASSRERGRGEQFF
TGTGCCAGCAGCCGCGAGCGGGGCCGAGGTGAGCAGTTCTTC
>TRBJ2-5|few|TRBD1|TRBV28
CASSSTGGVKTQYF
TGTGCCAGCAGTTCGACAGGGGGCGTGAAGACCCAGTACTTC
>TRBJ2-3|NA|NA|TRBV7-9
CASSLVEGLAPGTQYF
TGTGCCAGCAGCTTAGTAGAAGGGCTAGCGCCGGGTACGCAGTATTTT
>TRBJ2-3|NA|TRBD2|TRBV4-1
CASSPYLGASGGSADTQYF
TGCGCCAGCAGCCCATACCTCGGGGCTAGCGGGGGGTCCGCAGATACGCAGTATTTT
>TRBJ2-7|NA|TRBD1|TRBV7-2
CASRPTGVGEQYF
TGTGCCAGCAGACCAACAGGGGTCGGGGAGCAGTACTTC
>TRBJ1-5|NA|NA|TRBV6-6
CASSYFRAGGNQPQHF
TGTGCCAGCAGTTATTTCAGGGCCGGAGGCAATCAGCCCCAGCATTTT
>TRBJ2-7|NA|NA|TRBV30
CAWSEFPGIYEQYF
TGTGCCTGGAGTGAGTTTCCTGGGATCTACGAGCAGTACTTC
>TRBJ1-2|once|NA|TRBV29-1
CSVPGRDPGYYGYTF
TGCAGCGTCCCGGGCCGGGACCCTGGGTACTATGGCTACACCTTC
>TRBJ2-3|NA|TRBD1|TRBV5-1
CASSAGQGVGTDTQYF
TGCGCCAGCAGCGCGGGACAGGGAGTGGGCACAGATACGCAGTATTTT
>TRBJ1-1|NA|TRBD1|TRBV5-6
CASTLDRGLNTEAFF
TGTGCCAGCACCTTGGACAGGGGGCTGAACACTGAAGCTTTCTTT
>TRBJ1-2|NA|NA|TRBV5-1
CASSRNRDEYGYTF
TGCGCCAGCAGCCGGAACAGGGACGAATATGGCTACACCTTC
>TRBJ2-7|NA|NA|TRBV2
CAGRTANYEQYF
TGTGCCGGGCGGACGGCCAACTACGAGCAGTACTTC
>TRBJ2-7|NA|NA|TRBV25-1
CASSEARWTGDHEQYF
TGTGCCAGCAGTGAAGCGAGGTGGACCGGAGATCACGAGCAGTACTTC
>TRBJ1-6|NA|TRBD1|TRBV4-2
CASSPEGGQGTSPLHF
TGTGCCAGCAGCCCAGAAGGAGGACAGGGCACTTCACCCCTCCACTTT
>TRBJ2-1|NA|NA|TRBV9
CASSVAHNEQFF
TGTGCCAGCAGCGTAGCCCACAATGAGCAGTTCTTC
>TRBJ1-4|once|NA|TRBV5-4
CASSFREYDEKLFF
TGTGCCAGCAGCTTCAGGGAGTATGATGAAAAACTGTTTTTT
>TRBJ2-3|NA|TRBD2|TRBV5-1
CASSSATSGGADTQYF
TGCGCCAGCAGCTCTGCGACTAGCGGGGGGGCCGATACGCAGTATTTT
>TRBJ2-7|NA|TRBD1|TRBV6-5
CASSYSSGTGPYEQYF
TGTGCCAGCAGTTACTCGAGTGGGACAGGTCCCTACGAGCAGTACTTC
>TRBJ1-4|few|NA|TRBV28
CASSMAGNNEKLFF
TGTGCCAGCAGTATGGCGGGGAACAATGAAAAACTGTTTTTT
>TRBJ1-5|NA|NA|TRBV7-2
CASSPAGDFNQPQHF
TGTGCCAGCAGCCCCGCGGGCGATTTCAATCAGCCCCAGCATTTT
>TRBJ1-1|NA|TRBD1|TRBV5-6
CASSLRQGERLGTEAFF
TGTGCCAGCAGCTTAAGACAGGGTGAACGTTTGGGCACTGAAGCTTTCTTT
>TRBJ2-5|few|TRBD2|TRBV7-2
CASSSSGGSWTQYF
TGTGCCAGCAGCTCGAGCGGGGGTTCTTGGACCCAGTACTTC
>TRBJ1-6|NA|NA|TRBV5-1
CASSIGQREGSPLHF
TGCGCCAGCAGCATAGGACAGAGGGAGGGTTCACCCCTCCACTTT
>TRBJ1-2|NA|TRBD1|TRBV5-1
CASSLSGTGGSGYTF
TGCGCCAGTTCACTCTCCGGGACAGGGGGCTCTGGCTACACCTTC
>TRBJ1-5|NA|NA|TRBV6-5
CASSYRGLQGEAQHF
TGTGCCAGCAGTTACCGGGGACTCCAAGGGGAAGCCCAGCATTTT
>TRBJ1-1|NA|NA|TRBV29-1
CSVVIGALGEAFF
TGCAGCGTTGTGATAGGGGCTTTAGGTGAAGCTTTCTTT
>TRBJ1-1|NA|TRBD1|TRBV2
CASSELTGGEAFF
TGTGCCAGCAGTGAACTTACAGGGGGCGAAGCTTTCTTT
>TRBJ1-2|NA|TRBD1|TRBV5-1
CASSLGTGEFYGYTF
TGCGCCAGCAGCTTGGGGACAGGGGAATTCTATGGCTACACCTTC
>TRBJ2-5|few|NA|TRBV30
CAWSKVGNKQETQYF
TGTGCCTGGAGTAAGGTGGGCAACAAACAAGAGACCCAGTACTTC
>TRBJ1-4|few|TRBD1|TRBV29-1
CSALTGGSEKLFF
TGCAGCGCACTCACAGGGGGGTCCGAAAAACTGTTTTTT
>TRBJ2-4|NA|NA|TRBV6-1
CASSGGETQNIQYF
TGTGCCAGCAGCGGGGGTGAGACCCAAAACATTCAGTACTTC
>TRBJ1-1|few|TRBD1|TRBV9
CASSVRDRANTEAFF
TGTGCCAGCAGCGTAAGAGACAGGGCGAACACTGAAGCTTTCTTT
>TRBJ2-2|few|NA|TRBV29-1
CSVGTGGELFF
TGCAGCGTTGGAACGGGCGGGGAGCTGTTTTTT
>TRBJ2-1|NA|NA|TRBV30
CAWSIRPDNEQFF
TGTGCCTGGAGCATTCGGCCCGACAATGAGCAGTTCTTC
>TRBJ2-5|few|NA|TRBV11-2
CASSLRWKYQETQYF
TGTGCCAGCAGCTTACGGTGGAAGTACCAAGAGACCCAGTACTTC
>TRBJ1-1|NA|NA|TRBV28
CASSRIAGNTEAFF
TGTGCCAGCAGTCGTATTGCTGGGAACACTGAAGCTTTCTTT
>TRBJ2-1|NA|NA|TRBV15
CATSRRQVSYNEQFF
TGTGCCACCAGCAGGCGACAGGTTTCCTACAATGAGCAGTTCTTC
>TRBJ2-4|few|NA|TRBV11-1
CASSLVRGAKNIQYF
TGTGCCAGCAGCTTGGTCAGGGGAGCCAAAAACATTCAGTACTTC
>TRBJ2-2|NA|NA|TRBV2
CASGLGSNTGELFF
TGTGCCAGCGGGTTGGGGTCCAACACCGGGGAGCTGTTTTTT
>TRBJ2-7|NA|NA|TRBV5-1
CASSTAEWGTREQYF
TGCGCCAGCAGCACCGCCGAGTGGGGAACGCGCGAGCAGTACTTC
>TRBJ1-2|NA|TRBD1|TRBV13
CASSSWGTGSTEGYTF
TGTGCCAGCAGCTCCTGGGGGACAGGCTCAACGGAAGGCTACACCTTC
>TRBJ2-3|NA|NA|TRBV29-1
CSVGGRLADTQYF
TGCAGCGTTGGTGGCCGACTAGCAGATACGCAGTATTTT
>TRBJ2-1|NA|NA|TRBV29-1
CSAAGRVGNEQFF
TGCAGCGCCGCGGGCAGGGTAGGCAATGAGCAGTTCTTC
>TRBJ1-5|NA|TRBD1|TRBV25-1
CASSDTGVGNQPQHF
TGTGCCAGCAGTGATACAGGGGTGGGCAATCAGCCCCAGCATTTT
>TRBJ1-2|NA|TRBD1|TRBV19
CASSAGDRPYGYTF
TGTGCCAGTAGTGCCGGGGACAGGCCCTATGGCTACACCTTC
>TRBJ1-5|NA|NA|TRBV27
CASRRVGQPQHF
TGTGCCAGCAGAAGAGTGGGTCAGCCCCAGCATTTT
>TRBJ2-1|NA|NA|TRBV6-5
CASSYSQGLSYNEQFF
TGTGCCAGCAGTTACTCGCAGGGACTCTCCTACAATGAGCAGTTCTTC
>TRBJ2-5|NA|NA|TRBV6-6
CASSYRSQETQYF
TGTGCCAGCAGTTATAGGTCCCAAGAGACCCAGTACTTC
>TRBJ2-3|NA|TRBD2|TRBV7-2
CASTQLGLQDTQYF
TGTGCCAGCACCCAACTGGGACTACAGGATACGCAGTATTTT
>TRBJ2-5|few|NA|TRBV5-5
CASSLAGGETQYF
TGTGCCAGCAGCTTGGCAGGTGGAGAGACCCAGTACTTC
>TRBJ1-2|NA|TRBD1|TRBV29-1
CSARTGQGTYGYTF
TGCAGCGCCAGAACGGGACAGGGGACCTATGGCTACACCTTC
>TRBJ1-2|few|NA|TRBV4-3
CASSQDVRGANYGYTF
TGCGCCAGCAGCCAAGATGTGAGGGGAGCTAACTATGGCTACACCTTC
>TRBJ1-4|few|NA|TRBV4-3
CASSQDRAVEKLFF
TGCGCCAGCAGCCAAGATCGGGCTGTGGAAAAACTGTTTTTT
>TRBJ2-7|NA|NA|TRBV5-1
CASSLDGPTYEQYF
TGCGCCAGCAGCCTCGACGGCCCCACCTACGAGCAGTACTTC
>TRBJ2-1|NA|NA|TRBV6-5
CASSYSTVYNEQFF
TGTGCCAGCAGTTACTCGACGGTTTACAATGAGCAGTTCTTC
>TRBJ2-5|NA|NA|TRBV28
CASSFPTSGETQYF
TGTGCCAGCAGTTTTCCGACAAGTGGAGAGACCCAGTACTTC
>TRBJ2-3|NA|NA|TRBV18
CASSPLDTDTQYF
TGTGCCAGCTCACCACTGGACACAGATACGCAGTATTTT
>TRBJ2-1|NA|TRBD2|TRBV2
CASSEAKGLAGNNEQFF
TGTGCCAGCAGTGAAGCAAAAGGACTAGCGGGGAACAATGAGCAGTTCTTC